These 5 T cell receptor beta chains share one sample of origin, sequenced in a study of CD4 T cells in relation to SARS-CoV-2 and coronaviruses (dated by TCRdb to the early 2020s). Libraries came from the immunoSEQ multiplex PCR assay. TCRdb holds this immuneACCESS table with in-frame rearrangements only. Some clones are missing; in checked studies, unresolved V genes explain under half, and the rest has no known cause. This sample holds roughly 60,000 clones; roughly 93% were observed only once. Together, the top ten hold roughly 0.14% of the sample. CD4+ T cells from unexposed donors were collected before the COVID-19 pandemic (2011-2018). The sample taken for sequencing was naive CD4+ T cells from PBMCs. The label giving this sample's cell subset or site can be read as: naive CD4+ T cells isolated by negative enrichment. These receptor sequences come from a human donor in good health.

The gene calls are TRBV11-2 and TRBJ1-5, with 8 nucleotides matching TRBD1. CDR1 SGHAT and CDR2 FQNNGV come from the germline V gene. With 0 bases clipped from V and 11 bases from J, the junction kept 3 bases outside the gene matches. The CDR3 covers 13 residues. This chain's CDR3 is CASSLDRGQAQHF. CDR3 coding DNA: TGTGCCAGCAGCTTAGATCGGGGACAGGCCCAGCATTTT.

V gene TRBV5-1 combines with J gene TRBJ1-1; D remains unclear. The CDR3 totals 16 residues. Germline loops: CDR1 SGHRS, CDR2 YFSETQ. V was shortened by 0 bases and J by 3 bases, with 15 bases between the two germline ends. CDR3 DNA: TGCGCCAGCAGCTTGGCCACTCTTCTCGGAGACACTGAAGCTTTCTTT. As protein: CASSLATLLGDTEAFF.

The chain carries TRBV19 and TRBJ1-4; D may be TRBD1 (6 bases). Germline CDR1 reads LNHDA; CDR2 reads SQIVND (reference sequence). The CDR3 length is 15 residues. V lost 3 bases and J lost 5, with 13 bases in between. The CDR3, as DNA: TGTGCCAGTAGTATTTCTAACAGGGAGAATGAAAAACTGTTTTTT. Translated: CASSISNRENEKLFF.

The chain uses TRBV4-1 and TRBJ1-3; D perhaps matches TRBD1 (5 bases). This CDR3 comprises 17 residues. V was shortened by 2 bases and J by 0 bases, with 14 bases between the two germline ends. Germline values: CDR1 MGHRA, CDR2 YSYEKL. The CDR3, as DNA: TGCGCCAGCAGCCAACAAAGGGGACTGAACTCTGGAAACACCATATATTTT. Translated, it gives CASSQQRGLNSGNTIYF.

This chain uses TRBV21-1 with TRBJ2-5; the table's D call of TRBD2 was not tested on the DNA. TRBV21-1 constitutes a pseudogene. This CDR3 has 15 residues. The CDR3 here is CASSKRRESEETQYF. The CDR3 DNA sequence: TGTGCCAGCAGCAAGCGGCGAGAAAGTGAGGAGACCCAGTACTTC.